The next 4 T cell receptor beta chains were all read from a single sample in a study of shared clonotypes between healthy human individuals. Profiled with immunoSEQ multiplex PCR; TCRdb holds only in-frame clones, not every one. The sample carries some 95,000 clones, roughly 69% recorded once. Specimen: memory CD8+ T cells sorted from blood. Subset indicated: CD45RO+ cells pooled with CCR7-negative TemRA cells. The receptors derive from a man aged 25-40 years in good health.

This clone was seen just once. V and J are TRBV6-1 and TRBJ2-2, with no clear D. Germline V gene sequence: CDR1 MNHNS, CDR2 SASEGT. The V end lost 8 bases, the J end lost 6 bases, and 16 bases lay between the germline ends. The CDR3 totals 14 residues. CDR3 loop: CASSTDTSPGELFF. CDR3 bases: TGTGCCAGCTCGACCGACACCTCTCCCGGGGAGCTGTTTTTT.

DNA of the CDR3: TGCGCCAGCAGCTTGGCCGACTTTTTCTCCTACAATGAGCAGTTCTTC. Protein sequence: CASSLADFFSYNEQFF. The J gene is TRBJ2-1, the V gene TRBV5-1; D not resolved. CDR3 length: 16 residues. Deletions cut 0 bases from V and 0 bases from J, with 10 bases between. Germline CDR1 and CDR2: SGHRS and YFSETQ.

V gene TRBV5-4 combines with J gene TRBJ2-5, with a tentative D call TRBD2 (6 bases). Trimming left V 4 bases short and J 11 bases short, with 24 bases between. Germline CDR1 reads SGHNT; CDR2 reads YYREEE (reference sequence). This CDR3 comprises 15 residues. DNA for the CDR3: TGTGCCAGCAGCAGTCCCCTAACGGGAGATGGGGAGCAGTACTTC. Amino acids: CASSSPLTGDGEQYF.

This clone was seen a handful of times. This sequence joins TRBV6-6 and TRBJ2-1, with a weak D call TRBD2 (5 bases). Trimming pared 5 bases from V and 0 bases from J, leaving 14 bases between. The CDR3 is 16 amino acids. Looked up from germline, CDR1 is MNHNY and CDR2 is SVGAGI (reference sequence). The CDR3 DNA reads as TGTGCCAGCAGTGGGAGCGATTCGAGCTCCTACAATGAGCAGTTCTTC. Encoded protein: CASSGSDSSSYNEQFF.